This T cell receptor beta chain was captured in a study of T cells in Graves' hyperthyroidism and ophthalmopathy. TCR beta CDR3 region amplification was performed from RNA transcripts. A first-round RT-PCR of the TCR CDR3 used the HTBI primer set. TCRdb re-called the multiplex PCR reads with MiXCR, one entry per CDR3 protein. The data show 700,000 to 950,000 distinct CDR3 sequences, with roughly a third seen just once and more than 25% held by the top ten. The clonotype comes from a middle-aged woman with Graves' hyperthyroidism. The material sequenced was blood.

The CDR3 region has the DNA TGTGCCAGCAGTTTACGGCGGGCAAGCACAGATACGCAGTATTTT. Translated, it gives CASSLRRASTDTQYF. The chain joins TRBV28 to TRBJ2-3; a weak D match, TRBD2 (5 bases). The CDR3 extends over 15 amino acids. Germline-derived CDR1 and CDR2 are MDHEN and SYDVKM. V lost 2 bases, J lost 0 bases, and 9 bases lay in between.